A single sample is the source of the 18 T cell receptor beta chains below, sequenced in a study of T cells in Graves' hyperthyroidism and ophthalmopathy. RNA transcripts were the template for amplifying TCR beta CDR3 regions. HTBI primers were employed in a first-round RT-PCR of the TCR CDR3. TCRdb re-analysed the multiplex PCR reads in MiXCR, keeping a single row per CDR3 protein. This table holds 350,000 to 400,000 distinct CDR3 sequences, under 15% found once. Source material: blood. The receptors derive from a woman aged 25 to 39 with Graves' hyperthyroidism.

This clonotype showed up just a few times. The chain joins TRBV29-1 to TRBJ2-3; a weak D match, TRBD2 (5 bases). The CDR3 loop spans 17 amino acids. Germline V gene data show CDR1 as SQVTM and CDR2 as ANQGSEA. Trimming stripped 0 bases from V and 7 bases from J, with 23 bases between. The CDR3 is CSVEDPGRTPSPYTQYF. The CDR3 region has the DNA TGCAGCGTTGAAGACCCAGGCCGGACTCCTAGTCCGTATACGCAGTATTTT.

V is TRBV6-2 or TRBV6-3 and J is TRBJ2-2; no clear D. Germline CDR1 reads MNHEY; CDR2 reads SVGEGT. The V end was cut by 5 bases, the J end by 5 bases, with 9 bases between. CDR3 length equals 13 residues. The CDR3 DNA follows: TGTGCCAGCAGTAAACCTGAGACCGGGGAGCTGTTTTTT. Translation gives CASSKPETGELFF.

The sample holds many counts of this clonotype. The CDR3 nucleotides are TGTGCCAGCAGTGCGGGAGTGGCTGAGCAGTTCTTC. As protein: CASSAGVAEQFF. This chain connects TRBV12-3 or TRBV12-4 to TRBJ2-1; 7 bases agree with TRBD2. The CDR3 contains 12 residues. With 5 bases clipped from V and 9 bases from J, the junction kept 4 bases outside the gene matches.

The DNA for the CDR3 is TGTGCCAGCAGGAGAGGACTAGCGGGAGATGAGCAGTTCTTC. This translates into CASRRGLAGDEQFF. This sequence joins TRBV27 and TRBJ2-1; 13 bases fit TRBD2. From germline, CDR1 is MNHEY and CDR2 SMNVEV (reference sequence). V was pared by 6 bases and J by 8 bases, with 4 bases of the junction left unmatched. The CDR3 loop spans 14 amino acids.

The CDR3 bases are TGTGCCAGCAGTTTCCTCACTAGCGGGAAGTGGGATGAGCAGTTCTTC. This codes for CASSFLTSGKWDEQFF. V and J are TRBV28 and TRBJ2-1, with 10 bases identical to TRBD2. Germline V gives CDR1 MDHEN, CDR2 SYDVKM. This CDR3 has 16 amino acids. V gave up 3 bases and J gave up 8 bases; unmatched junction bases: 10.

The sample holds many counts of this clonotype. J is TRBJ1-2 and V is TRBV2; no clear D gene. The CDR3 is 14 amino acids. Germline-derived CDR1 and CDR2 are SNHLY and FYNNEI. Trimming removed 2 bases from V and 4 bases from J, with 11 bases in between. In DNA, the CDR3 is TGTGCCAGCAGTGAACGGGTCCAGAGCTATGGCTACACCTTC. It codes for CASSERVQSYGYTF.

This clonotype was counted at least ten times. This chain uses TRBV3-1 with TRBJ1-1, with unresolved D. CDR3 length equals 14 residues. Trimming shortened V by 1 base and J by 1 base, and 7 bases separated the two germline ends. Germline-derived CDR1 and CDR2 are LGHDT and YNNKEL (reference sequence). The CDR3 DNA reads TGTGCCAGCAGCCAAGTCTCCAAGAACACTGAAGCTTTCTTT. This translates into CASSQVSKNTEAFF.

This sequence joins TRBV3-1 and TRBJ2-3; 11 nucleotides match TRBD2. The trim removed 4 bases at V and 2 bases at J, leaving 14 bases unmatched. Germline loops: CDR1 LGHDT, CDR2 YNNKEL (reference sequence). The CDR3 loop spans 19 amino acids. The CDR3, as DNA: TGTGCCAGCAGCCGACTATATCTAGCGGGGGGTCAAGCCACAGATACGCAGTATTTT. It encodes CASSRLYLAGGQATDTQYF.

This clonotype was counted only a few times. The V call is TRBV6-1, the J call TRBJ1-3; D call uncertain. Trimming took 2 bases from V and 4 from J, leaving 9 bases between them. Germline V gene sequence: CDR1 MNHNS, CDR2 SASEGT. The CDR3 consists of 14 residues. The CDR3, as DNA: TGTGCCAGCAGTGAATTCGGCGCGGGAAACACCATATATTTT. Amino acids: CASSEFGAGNTIYF.

In this sample, this clonotype turned up many times. This chain joins TRBV28 and TRBJ2-3; maybe TRBD1 (10 bases). CDR1 is MDHEN and CDR2 is SYDVKM in the germline V gene. The germline V and J ends were trimmed by 3 bases and 0 bases, with 25 bases remaining between them. The CDR3 loop spans 20 amino acids. Here the CDR3 DNA reads TGTGCCAGCAGTTTTCTTTCTTGGGACAGGGGACTAGCTAGCACAGATACGCAGTATTTT. Amino acid sequence: CASSFLSWDRGLASTDTQYF.

The chain recombines TRBV19 with TRBJ2-2; the D is unclear. V gave up 5 bases and J gave up 7 bases, with 11 bases separating them. The CDR3 totals 13 residues. Per the germline V gene, CDR1 is LNHDA and CDR2 is SQIVND (reference sequence). CDR3 amino acids: CASSGRLGGELFF. The CDR3 region has the DNA TGTGCCAGTAGTGGGCGCCTGGGCGGGGAGCTGTTTTTT.

The genes are TRBV6-5 and TRBJ2-5; D perhaps matches TRBD2 (5 bases). This CDR3 has 13 amino acids. CDR1 MNHEY and CDR2 SVGAGI come from the germline V gene. V was cut by 4 bases and J by 5 bases, with 11 bases left in between. For the CDR3, the DNA is TGTGCCAGCAGTTCTCGAGAGCGGGAGACCCAGTACTTC. This gives the protein CASSSRERETQYF.

This clonotype was counted between two and nine times. The rearrangement links TRBV7-9 to TRBJ2-7; D could derive from TRBD1 or TRBD2 (5 bases each). The germline V gene encodes CDR1 SEHNR and CDR2 FQNEAQ (reference sequence). The CDR3 sequence is 13 residues long. Trimming stripped 7 bases from V and 6 bases from J, with 16 bases between. The chain's CDR3 is CASIGTLFPEQYF. CDR3 DNA sequence: TGTGCCAGCATAGGGACCTTATTTCCCGAGCAGTACTTC.

Many counts were recorded for this clonotype. CDR3 residues: CAWSVRAQETQYF. The CDR3, as DNA: TGTGCCTGGAGTGTCAGGGCACAAGAGACCCAGTACTTC. The chain carries TRBV30 and TRBJ2-5, with D possibly matching TRBD1 (5 bases). Germline V lookup: CDR1 GTSNPN, CDR2 SVGIG (reference sequence). CDR3 length: 13 residues. Trimming removed 0 bases from V and 2 bases from J, with 7 bases in between.

The V and J genes are TRBV9 and TRBJ2-3; a possible D gene is TRBD2 (5 bases). The CDR3 length is 15 residues. Between the trimmed V and J ends, which lost 5 bases and 0 bases, there was a span of 13 bases. Germline CDR1 reads SGDLS; CDR2 reads YYNGEE. The CDR3 DNA sequence: TGTGCCAGCAGTCTCGGGGTCAGAAGCACAGATACGCAGTATTTT. This sequence encodes CASSLGVRSTDTQYF. Supplemented by reference TRBV9 and TRBJ2-3, the full variable domain reads DSGVTQTPKHLITATGQRVTLRCSPRSGDLSVYWYQQSLDQGLQFLIQYYNGEERAKGNILERFSAQQFPDLHSELNLSSLELGDSALYFCASSLGVRSTDTQYFGPGTRLTVL.

The chain couples TRBV6-6 to TRBJ2-1; 11 bases are shared with TRBD2. The CDR3 covers 16 residues. After removal of 2 bases from V and 7 bases from J, the junction contained 7 bases not matched to a gene. Germline CDR1 is MNHNY and CDR2 is SVGAGI (reference sequence). DNA for the CDR3: TGTGCCAGCAGTTACGGGGGACTAGCGGATTTTAATGAGCAGTTCTTC. This translates into CASSYGGLADFNEQFF.

The sample holds many counts of this clonotype. The gene calls are TRBV12-3 or TRBV12-4 and TRBJ1-1; D remains ambiguous. This CDR3 spans 14 amino acids. The ends were cut back, 3 bases at V and 2 bases at J, with 10 bases in the middle. The CDR3 DNA sequence: TGTGCCAGCAGTTTGGCCTTACCCAACACTGAAGCTTTCTTT. Translated, it gives CASSLALPNTEAFF.

This clonotype was recorded at least ten times. The V gene is TRBV10-3, the J gene TRBJ2-1; 11 bases fit TRBD2. The CDR3 loop spans 18 amino acids. The germline V gene has CDR1 ENHRY and CDR2 SYGVKD. V lost 1 base, J lost 1 base, and 6 bases stayed unmatched. CDR3 nucleotides: TGTGCCATCAGTGAGTTGGCCGGGACTAGCGGTTCCTACAATGAGCAGTTCTTC. This encodes CAISELAGTSGSYNEQFF.